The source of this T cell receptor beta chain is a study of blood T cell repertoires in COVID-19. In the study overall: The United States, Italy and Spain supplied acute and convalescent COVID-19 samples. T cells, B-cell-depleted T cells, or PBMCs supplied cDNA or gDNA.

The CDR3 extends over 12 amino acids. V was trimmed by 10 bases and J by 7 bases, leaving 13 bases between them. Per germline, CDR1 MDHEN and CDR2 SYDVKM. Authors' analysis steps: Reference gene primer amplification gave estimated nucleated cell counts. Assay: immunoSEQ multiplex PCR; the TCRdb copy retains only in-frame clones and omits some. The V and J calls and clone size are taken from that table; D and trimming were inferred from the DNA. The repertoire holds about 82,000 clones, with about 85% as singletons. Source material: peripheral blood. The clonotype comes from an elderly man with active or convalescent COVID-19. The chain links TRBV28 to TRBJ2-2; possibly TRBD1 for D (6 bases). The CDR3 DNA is TGTGCCATCAACAGGGTGCACGGGGAGCTGTTTTTT. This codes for CAINRVHGELFF. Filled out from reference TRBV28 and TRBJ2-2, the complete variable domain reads DVKVTQSSRYLVKRTGEKVFLECVQDMDHENMFWYRQDPGLGLRLIYFSYDVKMKEKGDIPEGYSVSREKKERFSLILESASTNQTSMYLCAINRVHGELFFGEGSRLTVL.